A selection of T cell receptor beta chains follows, all from one sample in a study of T cells after yellow fever vaccination. TCRdb reanalysed the 5' RACE reads using MiXCR and keeps one entry per CDR3 protein. The sample comprises around 140,000 distinct CDR3 sequences, under 7% of which are singletons, and approximately 0.67% rests with the top ten. The sequencing used CD4+ T cells sorted from PBMCs, collected 10 days after the yellow fever booster vaccination. These receptors all come from a man younger than 40 who received the YFV17D yellow fever vaccine. Both conserved end residues are part of each CDR3.

v_gene	j_gene	CDR3aa
TRBV9	TRBJ2-5	CASSVVPFGETQYF
TRBV7-9	TRBJ1-3	CASSPRIRYGNTIYF
TRBV7-8	TRBJ1-5	CASSPLGDGNQPQHF
TRBV6-1	TRBJ2-2	CASSENRAGTGELFF
TRBV5-1	TRBJ2-7	CASSPGSQGYEQYF
TRBV5-1	TRBJ2-7	CASSFLGGHNEQYF
TRBV5-1	TRBJ1-2	CASSPGPVGYGYTF
TRBV5-1	TRBJ2-5	CASSLAHREGETQYF
TRBV20-1	TRBJ2-7	CSARDQQSSYEQYF
TRBV6-5	TRBJ2-1	CASSFLGLAGDNEQFF
TRBV20-1	TRBJ2-3	CSARATSGIDTQYF
TRBV7-2	TRBJ2-3	CASSLMSGDTQYF
TRBV4-3	TRBJ2-7	CASSQDPSGRGVTYEQYF
TRBV11-2	TRBJ2-3	CASSLVPTNTDTQYF
TRBV12-3/TRBV12-4	TRBJ2-3	CASSPEGYTQYF
TRBV4-3	TRBJ2-1	CASKGHKGNEQFF
TRBV20-1	TRBJ1-3	CSARRGVSGNTIYF